This record looks at one T cell receptor (beta chain) sequence and its context. V lost 6 bases, J lost 1 base, and 22 bases lay in between. The CDR3 is 17 amino acids. CDR1 and CDR2 from the germline V gene are SQVTM and ANQGSEA. The data derive from a study of PD-L1 blockade in urothelial cancer. Overall study context: The year 2014 saw patients start atezolizumab, 1,200 mg intravenously every 3 weeks. There were a median of around 140,000 T cells in blood samples. Blood drawn 3 weeks (second dose) and 6 weeks after treatment start was analyzed.

Patients' cancers were locally advanced or metastatic urothelial carcinomas. TCRdb keeps only in-frame clones here, not all; method: immunoSEQ multiplex PCR. There are 45,000 to 50,000 clones in the sample; approximately 89% occur only once, and almost 4% lies in the top ten. The starting material was PBMCs, obtained around atezolizumab (anti-PD-L1) treatment. This TCR derives from an older man with urothelial cancer. The chain links TRBV29-1 to TRBJ2-1; D possibly corresponds to TRBD2 (6 bases). The DNA of the CDR3 is TGCAGCGTCGGGCGTAAAGTTAGCGGACTTTCCTACAATGAGCAGTTCTTC. Amino acids: CSVGRKVSGLSYNEQFF.